This record covers a single T cell receptor (beta chain). The antigen is undetermined. Germline V gene sequence: CDR1 GTSNPN, CDR2 SVGIG (reference sequence). The CDR3 totals 13 residues. Trimming removed 2 bases from V and 7 bases from J, with 11 bases in between. Deep was the level used in running the assay. Profiling relied on immunoSEQ multiplex PCR, and the TCRdb table lists in-frame clones only, not all of them. The sample holds a few million clones, roughly 92% seen once. The data stem from a study of shared clonotypes between healthy human individuals. Turning to the study itself: Each donor's CD4 naive and CD4 memory cells filled three plates apiece, CD8 naive two, and CD8 memory one. Notes on the study in general: Among donors, the sharing of clonotypes was expected to be influenced by sequencing depth. Of the naive CD4 clonotypes, roughly 5.5% were shared across several donors.

The chain joins TRBV30 to TRBJ2-2; no reliable D call. Source material: naive CD4+ T cells sorted from blood. Sample subset: CD45RA+ positively selected. This TCR was sampled from a man between 18 and 35 years old in good health. The CDR3 nucleotides are TGTGCCTGGAGTTTCTCGCTCGGCGGGGAGCTGTTTTTT. It encodes CAWSFSLGGELFF.